Each of the 15 T cell receptor beta chains below was sequenced from the same sample in a study of blood T cell repertoires in COVID-19. The assay was immunoSEQ multiplex PCR, and TCRdb's table has in-frame clones only and misses some. The profile covers about 220,000 clones, with 65% to 85% appearing a single time and more than 10% taken by the ten largest. Sequenced input: peripheral blood. The receptors derive from a human donor in a cohort sampled during active COVID-19.

Note on this clone: Other DNA sequences in this specimen translate into the identical CDR3. This chain links TRBV7-9 with TRBJ1-1; D may be TRBD1 (6 bases). This CDR3 comprises 12 residues. V lost 1 base to trimming and J lost 11 bases, with 11 bases between them. In germline, CDR1 is SEHNR, CDR2 FQNEAQ (reference sequence). The CDR3 region has the DNA TGTGCCAGCAGCTTAGGACCAGGGGAGGCTTTCTTT. Protein sequence: CASSLGPGEAFF.

V and J are TRBV7-2 and TRBJ1-1; 7 nucleotides match TRBD1. CDR1 SGHTA and CDR2 FQGNSA come from the germline V gene. The CDR3 is 14 residues long. V shed 3 bases, J shed 1 base, and the junction held 2 bases outside the gene matches. As DNA, the CDR3 is TGTGCCAGCAGCTTTTCAGGGGGGAACACTGAAGCTTTCTTT. This codes for CASSFSGGNTEAFF.

This clone was counted a few times. CDR3 DNA: TGTGCCAGCTCACCACCGAGACAGGGGGCGAAAGGAAACACCATATATTTT. It is translated as CASSPPRQGAKGNTIYF. The chain carries TRBV18 and TRBJ1-3; 10 nucleotides agree with TRBD1. CDR1 and CDR2 from the germline V gene are KGHSH and LQKENI. The trim removed 0 bases at V and 4 bases at J, leaving 6 bases unmatched. This CDR3 spans 17 amino acids.

About this clone: Within the sample, other DNA sequences also encode this same CDR3. The rearrangement uses TRBV18 and TRBJ2-3; no reliable D call. Germline V gives CDR1 KGHSH, CDR2 LQKENI. V lost 3 bases and J lost 2, with 3 bases in between. CDR3 length: 12 amino acids. DNA of the CDR3: TGTGCCAGCTCACCTTACACAGATACGCAGTATTTT. This gives the protein CASSPYTDTQYF. Based on the CDR3 plus reference TRBV18 and TRBJ2-3, the full variable domain is NAGVMQNPRHLVRRRGQEARLRCSPMKGHSHVYWYRQLPEEGLKFMVYLQKENIIDESGMPKERFSAEFPKEGPSILRIQQVVRGDSAAYFCASSPYTDTQYFGPGTRLTVL.

V is TRBV28 and J is TRBJ2-7, with TRBD1 as a possible D gene (7 bases). The CDR3 is made up of 15 amino acids. Deletions cut 5 bases from V and 1 base from J, with 15 bases between. Looked up from germline, CDR1 is MDHEN and CDR2 is SYDVKM. CDR3 DNA sequence: TGTGCCAGCAGTCCAAGACAGGGAGGATCCTACGAGCAGTACTTC. It is translated as CASSPRQGGSYEQYF.

This sequence joins TRBV4-2 and TRBJ2-1; D is perhaps TRBD2 (6 bases). Germline V gene lookup returns CDR1 LGHNA and CDR2 YNFKEQ. The CDR3 length is 21 residues. With 1 base removed from V and 2 bases from J, the gap between germline ends came to 27 bases. For the CDR3, the DNA is TGTGCCAGCAGCCAAGGCCCTCCCGACTTGGCGGGAACCGTCCCCTACAATGAGCAGTTCTTC. It yields the protein CASSQGPPDLAGTVPYNEQFF.

The chain couples TRBV24-1 to TRBJ1-2; TRBD1 matches at 7 bases. After removal of 3 bases from V and 9 bases from J, the junction contained 18 bases not matched to a gene. Germline loops: CDR1 KGHDR, CDR2 SFDVKD. CDR3 length equals 17 residues. For the CDR3, the DNA is TGTGCCACCAGTGATCCGCCTGGGGGCAGGGGGTCGACTAGCTACACCTTC. As protein: CATSDPPGGRGSTSYTF.

This chain joins TRBV7-9 and TRBJ2-1; possibly TRBD2 for D (6 bases). V was clipped by 4 bases and J by 2 bases, with 9 bases between them. Germline CDR1 reads SEHNR; CDR2 reads FQNEAQ (reference sequence). The CDR3 has 14 residues. CDR3 in amino acids: CASSSEGPYNEQFF. CDR3 DNA: TGTGCCAGCAGCTCGGAGGGCCCCTACAATGAGCAGTTCTTC.

The rearrangement links TRBV7-2 to TRBJ2-2; D uncertain. CDR1 is SGHTA, CDR2 FQGNSA, per germline. This CDR3 spans 13 amino acids. The V and J ends lost 5 bases and 7 bases respectively, with 11 bases between them. The CDR3 bases are TGTGCCAGCAGCCACAATACGGGCGGGGAGCTGTTTTTT. This gives the protein CASSHNTGGELFF.

The genes are TRBV7-9 and TRBJ1-4; D unclear. The germline V and J ends were trimmed by 5 bases and 4 bases, with 14 bases remaining between them. This CDR3 spans 15 amino acids. Germline V gene sequence: CDR1 SEHNR, CDR2 FQNEAQ (reference sequence). The CDR3: CASSPPGSLNEKLFF. Written as DNA, the CDR3 is TGTGCCAGCAGCCCCCCGGGGAGCCTTAATGAAAAACTGTTTTTT.

J is TRBJ1-1 and V is TRBV28; D perhaps matches TRBD1 (5 bases). CDR1 MDHEN and CDR2 SYDVKM come from the germline V gene. There are 13 residues in the CDR3. Deletions cut 6 bases from V and 6 bases from J, with 14 bases between. CDR3 DNA: TGTGCCAGCAGCTTTCAGGGTCCCCCTGAAGCTTTCTTT. Translated: CASSFQGPPEAFF.

The rearrangement links TRBV6-5 to TRBJ2-7; weak D call: TRBD1 (6 bases). Trimming stripped 6 bases from V and 4 bases from J, with 19 bases between. The CDR3 has 15 amino acids. From germline, CDR1 is MNHEY and CDR2 SVGAGI. CDR3 protein: CASSFAGTKIYEQYF. The CDR3 DNA sequence: TGTGCCAGCAGCTTCGCCGGGACAAAGATTTACGAGCAGTACTTC.

The CDR3 nucleotides are TGCGCCAGCAGCCCTGGTCAGGCCTCTGGGGCCAACGTCCTGACTTTC. This codes for CASSPGQASGANVLTF. The V gene is TRBV5-1, the J gene TRBJ2-6; D is unclear. Germline V gene lookup returns CDR1 SGHRS and CDR2 YFSETQ. The V and J ends lost 4 bases and 0 bases respectively, with 11 bases between them. This CDR3 is 16 amino acids long.

J is TRBJ2-2 and V is TRBV28; TRBD1 aligns across 7 bases. CDR3 length: 15 residues. V lost 2 bases, J lost 7 bases, and 7 bases stayed unmatched. Looked up from germline, CDR1 is MDHEN and CDR2 is SYDVKM. CDR3 amino acids: CASSLIGTEFGELFF. CDR3 in DNA: TGTGCCAGCAGTTTAATTGGGACAGAATTCGGGGAGCTGTTTTTT.

V and J are TRBV3-1 (or the pseudogene TRBV3-2) and TRBJ2-2; 8 bases fit TRBD1. This CDR3 has 15 amino acids. The V segment lost 5 bases and the J segment 1 base; nucleotides outside the gene matches: 3. Per the germline V gene, CDR1 is LGHDT and CDR2 is YNNKEL (reference sequence). DNA of the CDR3: TGTGCCAGCAGCGTAGGACAGGGGAACACCGGGGAGCTGTTTTTT. Translating gives CASSVGQGNTGELFF.